This TCR beta chain was captured in a study of blood T cell repertoires in COVID-19 (dated by TCRdb to 2019 to 2021). With regard to the full study: Collaborator samples came from the United States, Italy and Spain and covered acute and convalescent phases of COVID-19. The material from the prospective study consisted of cDNA or gDNA derived from T cells, B-cell-depleted T cells, or PBMCs. Deeply sampled blood TCRbeta repertoires from subjects exposed to, actively infected with, or recovered from COVID-19 were included in the dataset. The repertoires were made available in a free public database intended to serve as a resource for research on the immune response to SARS-CoV-2. Samples were obtained from the ongoing ImmuneRACE study (first 160 participants) and from 950 to 1,500 subjects provided by 6 global collaborators. Nearly every sample came with metadata listing a de-identified subject ID, COVID-19 status, age in years and sex. Where available, HLA class I and class II types were taken from metadata supplied by the sample provider and were not determined by assay-based typing.

TCRbeta CDR3 regions were amplified from genomic DNA using the immunoSEQ Assay, a bias-controlled multiplex PCR. Under the source paper's analysis protocol: Nucleated cell counts per sample were estimated from amplification of reference gene primers within the assay. Sequence reads were collapsed and filtered to measure the absolute abundance of every unique TCRbeta CDR3 rearrangement. For each sample, productive Simpson clonality was calculated as the square root of Simpson's diversity index across productive rearrangements. Drawn from immuneACCESS, this table holds only the in-frame rearrangements with V and J called that TCRdb kept. Clones are partly lost; checked studies trace under half to an unresolved V gene and leave the rest unexplained. That table furnishes V, J and clone size, whereas the DNA furnished D and trimming. Across this sample there are under 65,000 clones, with around 76% seen only once. The top ten clones comprise roughly a fifth of the sample.

General study outcomes and caveats: The quantity of clinical and demographic metadata differed by source and by participant and was supplied without curation.

Deletion took 2 bases off V and 0 bases off J, with a span of 10 bases between the germline ends. CDR3 length: 16 amino acids, cysteine to phenylalanine. Only CDR3 DNA remains: 48 bases, in frame from the first base. Per the germline V gene, KGHDR is the CDR1 and SFDVKD is the CDR2. Points on this clone: Its antigen specificity is not known. Per-nucleotide qualities are absent, and no much larger clonotype sits a single base away.

Collaborating institutions collected whole blood in K2EDTA tubes following their own protocols. For TCRbeta analysis, collaborator samples were shipped as frozen whole blood, as isolated PBMCs, or as DNA extracted from either sample type. The sequencing input was peripheral blood. This TCR was recovered from an older woman with acute or convalescent COVID-19. The chain employs TRBV24-1 and TRBJ1-5; TRBD1 is perhaps the D gene, given 6 matching bases. The CDR3 sequence is CATSDSAGASNQPQHF. The DNA is as follows: TGTGCCACCAGTGATTCGGCAGGGGCTAGCAATCAGCCCCAGCATTTT.